This TCR beta chain stems from a study of regulatory T cells in long-lasting Graves disease. The sample's time point: newly diagnosed GD, antithyroid drugs for less than 3 months. RNA isolated from PBMCs was used to make the TCR library. The study, taken as a whole, reports: Persistent Graves' patients showed a TCR diversity that was lower than that of newly diagnosed ones.

Sequencing libraries for TCR beta were prepared with iRepertoire HTBI primers and Arm-PCR of CDR3 regions. TCRdb analysed the multiplex PCR reads with MiXCR anew, one entry per CDR3 protein. The repertoire holds 450,000 to 600,000 distinct CDR3 sequences, 15% to 20% seen once, with 12% in the top ten. CDR1 is GTSNPN, CDR2 SVGIG, per germline (reference sequence). The CDR3 runs to 13 residues. This clonotype was detected only a few times. Antigen unknown. Relative to the germline gene, one junction end is altered; a read error may explain this. A further study also used this sample, focusing on T cells in Graves' hyperthyroidism and ophthalmopathy. Turning to that study: The HTBI set primed first-round TCR CDR3 RT-PCR.

The sample in question was peripheral blood mononuclear cells (PBMCs), obtained at new diagnosis, from a patient treated with antithyroid drugs. The chain uses TRBV30 and TRBJ2-1; TRBD1 aligns across 7 bases. The receptor's source is a middle-aged man with Graves disease. This CDR3 reads CTWSRDSYNEQFF. For the CDR3, the DNA is TGTACCTGGAGCCGGGACAGTTACAATGAGCAGTTCTTC.